These 28 T cell receptor beta chains came from one sample sequenced in a study of blood T cell repertoires in COVID-19. Sequencing used immunoSEQ multiplex PCR; TCRdb keeps in-frame clones, though not all of them. The top ten hold 2% to 3% of the sample, which has a few hundred thousand clones, approximately 91% seen once. The specimen sequenced was peripheral blood. The receptors stem from a person between 18 and 35 years old with COVID-19, enrolled during active disease.

The gene calls are TRBV7-2 and TRBJ1-3, with TRBD1 matching 8 bases. Losses at the gene ends were 3 bases for V and 4 bases for J; bases not matched to a gene: 5. CDR3 length: 15 residues. Germline assignment: CDR1 SGHTA and CDR2 FQGNSA. The CDR3 nucleotides read TGTGCCAGCAGCTTTGGACAGGGCATCGGAAACACCATATATTTT. Translation: CASSFGQGIGNTIYF.

V usage is TRBV6-6 and J usage is TRBJ2-2; perhaps TRBD1 as D (6 bases). This CDR3 comprises 15 residues. Trimming cost V 1 base and J 2 bases, with 8 bases left between them. In germline, CDR1 is MNHNY, CDR2 SVGAGI (reference sequence). The DNA of the CDR3 is TGTGCCAGCAGTTACTGGACAGCAAACACCGGGGAGCTGTTTTTT. Its protein is CASSYWTANTGELFF.

The chain employs TRBV2 and TRBJ2-3; no reliable D call. This CDR3 spans 12 amino acids. Trimming took off 7 bases at V and 5 bases at J, with 10 bases between the two ends. Germline V gives CDR1 SNHLY, CDR2 FYNNEI. Here the CDR3 reads CASKEYGDTQYF. The DNA for the CDR3 is TGTGCCAGCAAGGAGTATGGAGATACGCAGTATTTT.

The V call is TRBV10-3, the J call TRBJ2-3; D unresolved. The CDR3 loop spans 14 amino acids. The germline V gene encodes CDR1 ENHRY and CDR2 SYGVKD. V was shortened by 3 bases and J by 0 bases, with 7 bases between the two germline ends. The CDR3: CAISDGDSTDTQYF. Written as DNA, the CDR3 is TGTGCCATCAGTGATGGAGACAGCACAGATACGCAGTATTTT.

The V call is TRBV4-3, the J call TRBJ2-7; TRBD2 matches 9 bases. Per germline, CDR1 LGHNA and CDR2 YSLEER. The CDR3 is 16 amino acids. V lost 1 base and J lost 1; bases outside the gene matches: 5. CDR3: CASSQASGTGSYEQYF. As DNA, the CDR3 is TGCGCCAGCAGCCAAGCTAGCGGGACGGGGTCCTACGAGCAGTACTTC.

The V gene is TRBV6-6, the J gene TRBJ2-3, with 11 bases lining up with TRBD2. The CDR3 is 16 amino acids. The germline V gene has CDR1 MNHNY and CDR2 SVGAGI (reference sequence). Trimming at V came to 7 bases and at J to 6 bases, leaving 12 bases not matched to a gene. CDR3 region: CASTLAIAGGSDTQYF. The DNA for the CDR3 is TGTGCCAGCACCCTAGCGATAGCGGGAGGGTCGGATACGCAGTATTTT.

The chain has TRBV6-5 and TRBJ2-7; 7 positions match TRBD1. V dropped 6 bases and J dropped 0; count of bases not matched to a gene: 8. Germline lookup yields CDR1 MNHEY and CDR2 SVGAGI. The CDR3 extends over 15 amino acids. CDR3 DNA: TGTGCCAGCAGCTTGCCCCGGGACAGCTCCTACGAGCAGTACTTC. Translation: CASSLPRDSSYEQYF.

The chain has TRBV9 and TRBJ2-1; TRBD2 matches at 13 bases. Germline trimming cut 2 bases from V and 4 bases from J; bases unmatched to any gene: 6. CDR1 is SGDLS and CDR2 is YYNGEE in the germline V gene. The CDR3 consists of 17 residues. CDR3 sequence: CASSVLGLAGPYNEQFF. DNA for the CDR3: TGTGCCAGCAGCGTCTTGGGACTAGCGGGACCATACAATGAGCAGTTCTTC.

This rearrangement joins TRBV14 to TRBJ2-7; D is undetermined. Germline-derived CDR1 and CDR2 are SGHDN and FVKESK. The CDR3 is 12 residues long. V lost 3 bases and J 8 bases, leaving 11 bases between the germline ends. CDR3 DNA: TGTGCCAGCAGCCAGGGCTTATTGAAGCAGTACTTC. Amino acid sequence: CASSQGLLKQYF.

The gene calls are TRBV6-5 and TRBJ2-7, with 7 positions matching TRBD1. Looked up from germline, CDR1 is MNHEY and CDR2 is SVGAGI. CDR3 length equals 14 residues. V gave up 6 bases and J gave up 6 bases; unmatched junction bases: 11. DNA of the CDR3: TGTGCCAGCAGCCACCCGGACAGGAGCTTCGAGCAGTACTTC. It is translated as CASSHPDRSFEQYF.

The rearrangement uses TRBV7-9 and TRBJ2-7, with D uncertain. Between the trimmed V and J ends, which lost 1 base and 4 bases, there was a span of 17 bases. The CDR3 covers 16 residues. Germline CDR1 is SEHNR and CDR2 is FQNEAQ (reference sequence). The CDR3 DNA is TGTGCCAGCAGCTTAGTTGGCCGTCTAGGCGGTTACGAGCAGTACTTC. It yields the protein CASSLVGRLGGYEQYF.

The chain recombines TRBV5-6 with TRBJ1-2; TRBD1 aligns across 7 bases. The CDR3 runs to 16 residues. Germline lookup yields CDR1 SGHDT and CDR2 YYEEEE. Unmatched junction bases numbered 14, after V lost 5 bases and J lost 4 bases. In DNA, the CDR3 is TGTGCCAGCAGTAGGGGAGACAGGGAATTCGCCTATGGCTACACCTTC. Amino acid sequence: CASSRGDREFAYGYTF.

The chain links TRBV12-3 or TRBV12-4 to TRBJ1-1; D remains ambiguous. V lost 7 bases, J lost 6 bases, and 15 bases lay in between. The CDR3 runs 13 residues. CDR3 nucleotides: TGTGCCAGCACTCTTTCCGGAGCGTCTGAAGCTTTCTTT. This sequence encodes CASTLSGASEAFF.

The chain joins TRBV2 to TRBJ1-4, with D unclear. CDR1 and CDR2 from the germline V gene are SNHLY and FYNNEI. Between the trimmed V and J ends, which lost 9 bases and 6 bases, there was a span of 14 bases. The CDR3 has 13 residues. The CDR3 DNA sequence: TGTGCCAGTAGGCGATGGAGTGATGAAAAACTGTTTTTT. Amino acid sequence: CASRRWSDEKLFF.

This clone was counted a single time. The chain recombines TRBV5-1 with TRBJ1-1, with 10 bases fitting TRBD1. This CDR3 has 15 amino acids. The germline gives CDR1 SGHRS, CDR2 YFSETQ. V dropped 2 bases and J dropped 0; count of bases not matched to a gene: 1. CDR3 DNA sequence: TGCGCCAGCAGCTTTGGGACAGGGGTGAACACTGAAGCTTTCTTT. This codes for CASSFGTGVNTEAFF.

The rearrangement joins TRBV15 to TRBJ1-2; D might be TRBD1 (5 bases). V was clipped by 8 bases and J by 7 bases, with 11 bases between them. CDR1 and CDR2 (germline): LNHNV, YYDKDF (reference sequence). The CDR3 contains 11 residues. CDR3 sequence reads: CATRQGGGYTF. DNA of the CDR3: TGTGCCACCCGGCAGGGAGGTGGCTACACCTTC.

The chain has TRBV7-9 and TRBJ1-2; 7 bases map to TRBD1. CDR3 size: 14 residues. V was clipped by 5 bases and J by 3 bases; unmatched bases: 6. CDR1 is SEHNR and CDR2 is FQNEAQ in the germline V gene (reference sequence). The CDR3 DNA follows: TGTGCCAGCAGCCGGGACAGCGTATACTATGGCTACACCTTC. It codes for CASSRDSVYYGYTF. The full variable domain, its missing parts supplied by reference TRBV7-9 and TRBJ1-2, is DTGVSQNPRHKITKRGQNVTFRCDPISEHNRLYWYRQTLGQGPEFLTYFQNEAQLEKSRLLSDRFSAERPKGSFSTLEIQRTEQGDSAMYLCASSRDSVYYGYTFGSGTRLTVV.

The V and J genes are TRBV19 and TRBJ1-5; 8 positions agree with TRBD1. The CDR3 has 15 amino acids. The V segment lost 5 bases and the J segment 7 bases; nucleotides outside the gene matches: 10. Germline V gene sequence: CDR1 LNHDA, CDR2 SQIVND (reference sequence). CDR3 amino acids: CASSFPDRAKQPQHF. In DNA form, the CDR3 reads TGTGCCAGTAGTTTCCCGGACAGGGCAAAACAGCCCCAGCATTTT.

The rearrangement joins TRBV27 to TRBJ1-1; a possible D gene is TRBD1 (5 bases). CDR3 length: 14 residues. V lost 6 bases and J 3 bases, leaving 14 bases between the germline ends. Germline V CDR1 and CDR2: MNHEY, SMNVEV (reference sequence). This chain's CDR3 is CASSSSWGDTEAFF. CDR3 DNA sequence: TGTGCCAGCAGCTCCTCTTGGGGGGACACTGAAGCTTTCTTT.

This rearrangement joins TRBV11-2 to TRBJ2-5, with 9 nucleotides matching TRBD2. After removal of 1 base from V and 1 base from J, the junction contained 4 bases not matched to a gene. CDR1 is SGHAT, CDR2 FQNNGV, per germline. The CDR3 loop spans 16 amino acids. The CDR3, as DNA: TGTGCCAGCAGCTTAGTTAGCGGGGGTGCCCAAGAGACCCAGTACTTC. Translation gives CASSLVSGGAQETQYF.

V gene TRBV3-1 (or the pseudogene TRBV3-2) combines with J gene TRBJ1-2, with no clear D. Germline values: CDR1 LGHDT, CDR2 YNNKEL (reference sequence). V lost 4 bases and J 6 bases, leaving 15 bases between the germline ends. The CDR3 is 14 residues long. CDR3 in DNA: TGTGCCAGCAGCCCAGCAGATAGGAGAAATGGCTACACCTTC. This translates into CASSPADRRNGYTF.

The chain recombines TRBV7-2 with TRBJ1-5, with D possibly matching TRBD1 (5 bases). The V gene's germline CDR1 is SGHTA and CDR2 FQGNSA. V was shortened by 4 bases and J by 3 bases, with 13 bases between the two germline ends. The CDR3 is 15 residues long. For the CDR3, the DNA is TGTGCCAGCAGCTGGAACGGGGGAGACAATCAGCCCCAGCATTTT. It codes for CASSWNGGDNQPQHF. Combining the CDR3 with reference TRBV7-2 and TRBJ1-5 gives the whole variable domain GAGVSQSPSNKVTEKGKDVELRCDPISGHTALYWYRQSLGQGLEFLIYFQGNSAPDKSGLPSDRFSAERTGGSVSTLTIQRTQQEDSAVYLCASSWNGGDNQPQHFGDGTRLSIL.

The chain combines TRBV18 with TRBJ1-4, with D uncertain. V shed 2 bases and J shed 6 bases, with 7 bases lying between them. The CDR3 sequence is 13 residues long. Looked up from germline, CDR1 is KGHSH and CDR2 is LQKENI. CDR3 sequence: CASSPARDEKLFF. CDR3 nucleotide sequence: TGTGCCAGCTCACCAGCCCGAGATGAAAAACTGTTTTTT.

The chain combines TRBV6-2 or TRBV6-3 with TRBJ1-4; D uncertain. CDR1 is MNHEY and CDR2 is SVGEGT in the germline V gene. The CDR3 loop spans 17 amino acids. Between the trimmed V and J ends, which lost 2 bases and 8 bases, there was a span of 21 bases. The CDR3 loop reads CASSYLTLGSLEEKLFF. Written as DNA, the CDR3 is TGTGCCAGCAGTTACCTGACCCTAGGATCTCTCGAGGAAAAACTGTTTTTT.

This chain links TRBV7-6 with TRBJ2-7; 10 bases agree with TRBD1. The CDR3 runs 15 residues. Trimming took 1 base from V and 4 from J; bases not matched to a gene: 4. CDR1 SGHVS and CDR2 FNYEAQ come from the germline V gene. The CDR3 sequence: CASSLGPGQGYEQYF. The DNA of the CDR3 is TGTGCCAGCAGCTTAGGACCGGGACAGGGGTACGAGCAGTACTTC.

This chain links TRBV6-5 with TRBJ1-1; TRBD1 might be the D (5 bases). CDR3 length: 11 residues. V was clipped by 5 bases and J by 5 bases, with 6 bases between them. CDR1 is MNHEY, CDR2 SVGAGI, per germline. CDR3 in amino acids: CASSQGTEAFF. The CDR3 DNA sequence: TGTGCCAGCAGTCAGGGAACTGAAGCTTTCTTT.

V and J are TRBV3-1 (or the pseudogene TRBV3-2) and TRBJ1-4, with 7 nucleotides matching TRBD1. Germline CDR1 reads LGHDT; CDR2 reads YNNKEL (reference sequence). V gave up 2 bases and J gave up 7 bases; unmatched junction bases: 4. The CDR3 has 14 amino acids. Written as DNA, the CDR3 is TGTGCCAGCAGCCAATCAGGGGGAGGTGAAAAACTGTTTTTT. This translates into CASSQSGGGEKLFF.

The chain has TRBV6-2 or TRBV6-3 and TRBJ1-6, with D perhaps matching TRBD1 (5 bases). The CDR3 has 18 residues. V lost 4 bases to trimming and J lost 8 bases, with 24 bases between them. The germline CDR1 and CDR2 sequences are MNHEY and SVGEGT. In DNA, the CDR3 is TGTGCCAGCAGTTCTACCGATCTCAGTGCGTCGGGGGATTCACCCCTCCACTTT. The encoded protein is CASSSTDLSASGDSPLHF.